Detailed here is one T cell receptor beta chain. The data stem from a study of HIV-infected patients and healthy controls. TCRdb recomputed calls from the 5' RACE reads with MiXCR, one row per CDR3 protein. Among under 70,000 distinct CDR3 sequences, roughly a fifth were seen once, and the ten largest hold about 1.3%. This CDR3 region has 13 residues. J lost 4 bases, V lost 3 bases, and 5 bases had no gene match. Germline values: CDR1 DFQATT, CDR2 SNEGSKA (reference sequence). The chain links TRBV20-1 to TRBJ1-1, with TRBD1 identical over 7 bases. This clonotype originated in a human donor in good health. Sequenced sample: CD4+ T cells from blood. The CDR3 DNA is TGCAGTGCTAGGACAGGGCGGGGCACTGAAGCTTTCTTT. Translation gives CSARTGRGTEAFF.